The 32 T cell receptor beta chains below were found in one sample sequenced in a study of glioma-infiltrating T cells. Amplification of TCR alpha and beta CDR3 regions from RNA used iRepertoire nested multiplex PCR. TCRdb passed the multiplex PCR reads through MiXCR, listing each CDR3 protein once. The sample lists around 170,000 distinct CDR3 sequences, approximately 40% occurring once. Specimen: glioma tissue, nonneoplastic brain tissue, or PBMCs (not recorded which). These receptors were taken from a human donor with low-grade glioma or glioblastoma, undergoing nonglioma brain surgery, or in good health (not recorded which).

The DNA for the CDR3 is TGTGCCAGCAGAAGTCGGGGGGGAGACGAGACCCAGTACTTC. It encodes CASRSRGGDETQYF. The rearrangement uses TRBV7-9 and TRBJ2-5; 8 bases are shared with TRBD2. The CDR3 spans 14 residues. V shed 6 bases and J 5 bases; nucleotides not matched to a gene: 8. Germline V gene lookup returns CDR1 SEHNR and CDR2 FQNEAQ (reference sequence).

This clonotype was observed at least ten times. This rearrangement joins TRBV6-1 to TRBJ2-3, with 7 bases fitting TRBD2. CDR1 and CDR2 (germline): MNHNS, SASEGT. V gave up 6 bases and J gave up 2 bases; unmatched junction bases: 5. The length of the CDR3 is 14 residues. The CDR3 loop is CASSLAEHTDTQYF. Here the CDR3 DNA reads TGTGCCAGCAGCCTAGCGGAACACACAGATACGCAGTATTTT.

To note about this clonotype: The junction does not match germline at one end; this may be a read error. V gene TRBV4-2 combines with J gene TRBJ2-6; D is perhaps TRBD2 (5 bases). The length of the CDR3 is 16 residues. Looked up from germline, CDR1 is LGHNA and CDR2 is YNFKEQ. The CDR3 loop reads CARSPQLGSGANVLTF. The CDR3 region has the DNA TGTGCCAGAAGCCCGCAACTAGGCTCTGGGGCCAACGTCCTGACTTTC.

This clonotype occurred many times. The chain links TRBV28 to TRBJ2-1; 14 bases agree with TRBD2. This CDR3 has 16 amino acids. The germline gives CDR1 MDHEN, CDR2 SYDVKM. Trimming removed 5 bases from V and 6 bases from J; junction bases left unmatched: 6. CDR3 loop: CASSPATSGRVNEQFF. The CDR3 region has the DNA TGTGCCAGCAGTCCCGCGACTAGCGGGAGGGTCAATGAGCAGTTCTTC.

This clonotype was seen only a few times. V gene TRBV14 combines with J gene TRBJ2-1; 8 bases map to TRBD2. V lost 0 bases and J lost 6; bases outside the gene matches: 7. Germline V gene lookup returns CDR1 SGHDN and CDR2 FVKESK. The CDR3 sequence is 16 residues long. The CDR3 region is CASSQDTLAASNEQFF. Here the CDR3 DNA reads TGTGCCAGCAGCCAAGATACACTAGCGGCGTCCAATGAGCAGTTCTTC. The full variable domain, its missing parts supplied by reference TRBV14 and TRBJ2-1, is EAGVTQFPSHSVIEKGQTVTLRCDPISGHDNLYWYRRVMGKEIKFLLHFVKESKQDESGMPNNRFLAERTGGTYSTLKVQPAELEDSGVYFCASSQDTLAASNEQFFGPGTRLTVL.

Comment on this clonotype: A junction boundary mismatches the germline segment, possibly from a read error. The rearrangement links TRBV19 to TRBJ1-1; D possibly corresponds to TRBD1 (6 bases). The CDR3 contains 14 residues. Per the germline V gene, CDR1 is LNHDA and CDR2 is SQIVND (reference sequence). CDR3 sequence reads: CASSIRGGNTEPFF. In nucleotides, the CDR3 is TGTGCCAGTAGTATTCGAGGGGGGAACACTGAACCTTTCTTT.

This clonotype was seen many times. CDR3 bases: TGTGCCAGCAGTTTATCGACAGAGATTGGCTACACCTTC. It encodes CASSLSTEIGYTF. The rearrangement uses TRBV28 and TRBJ1-2, with D possibly being TRBD1 (5 bases). Germline V lookup: CDR1 MDHEN, CDR2 SYDVKM. CDR3 length equals 13 residues. Trimming removed 1 base from V and 7 bases from J, with 10 bases in between.

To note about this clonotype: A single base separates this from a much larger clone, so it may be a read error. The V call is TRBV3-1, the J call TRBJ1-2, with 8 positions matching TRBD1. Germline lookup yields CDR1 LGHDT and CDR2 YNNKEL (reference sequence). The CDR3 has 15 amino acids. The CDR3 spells CDSSQYGQGDYGYTF. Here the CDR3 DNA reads TGTGACAGCAGCCAATACGGACAGGGAGACTATGGCTACACCTTC.

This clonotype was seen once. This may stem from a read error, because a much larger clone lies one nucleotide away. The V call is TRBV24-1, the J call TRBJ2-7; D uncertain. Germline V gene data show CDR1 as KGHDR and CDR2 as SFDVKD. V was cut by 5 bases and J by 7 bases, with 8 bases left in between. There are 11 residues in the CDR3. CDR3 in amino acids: CATSARDEQYF. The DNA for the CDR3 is TGTGCCACCAGTGCGCGCGATGAGCAGTACTTC.

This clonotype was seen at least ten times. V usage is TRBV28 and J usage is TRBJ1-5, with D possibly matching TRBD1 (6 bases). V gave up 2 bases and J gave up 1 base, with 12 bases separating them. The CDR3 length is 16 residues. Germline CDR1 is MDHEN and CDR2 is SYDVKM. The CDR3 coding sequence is TGTGCCAGCAGTTTAGGTAGCCAGGGGAGCAATCAGCCCCAGCATTTT. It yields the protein CASSLGSQGSNQPQHF.

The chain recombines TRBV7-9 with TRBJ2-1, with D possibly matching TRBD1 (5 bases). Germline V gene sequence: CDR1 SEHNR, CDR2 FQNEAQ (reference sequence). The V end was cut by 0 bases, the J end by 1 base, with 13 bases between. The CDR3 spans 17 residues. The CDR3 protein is CASSLAPRRVSYNEQFF. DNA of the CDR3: TGTGCCAGCAGCTTAGCCCCCCGCAGGGTATCCTACAATGAGCAGTTCTTC.

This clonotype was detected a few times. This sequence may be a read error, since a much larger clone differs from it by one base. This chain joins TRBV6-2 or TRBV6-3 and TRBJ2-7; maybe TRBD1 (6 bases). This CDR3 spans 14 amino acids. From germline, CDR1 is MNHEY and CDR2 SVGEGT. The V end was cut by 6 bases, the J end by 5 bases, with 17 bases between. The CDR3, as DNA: TGTGCCAGCAGCCCTGGGACATATCACGACGAGCAGTACTTC. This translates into CASSPGTYHDEQYF.

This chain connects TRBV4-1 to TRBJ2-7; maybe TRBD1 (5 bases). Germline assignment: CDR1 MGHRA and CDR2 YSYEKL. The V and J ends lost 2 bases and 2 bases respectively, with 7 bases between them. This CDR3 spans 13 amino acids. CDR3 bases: TGCGCCAGCAGCCAACCGGACACCTACGAGCAGTACTTC. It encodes CASSQPDTYEQYF.

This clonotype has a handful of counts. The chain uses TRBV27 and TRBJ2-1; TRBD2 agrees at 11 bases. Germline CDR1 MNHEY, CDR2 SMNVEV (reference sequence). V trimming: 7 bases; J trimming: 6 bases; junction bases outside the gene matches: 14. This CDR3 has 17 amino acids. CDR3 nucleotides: TGTGCCAGCACCGCCGGACTAGCGGGCCATGGGGGCAATGAGCAGTTCTTC. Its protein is CASTAGLAGHGGNEQFF.

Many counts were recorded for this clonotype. The CDR3 here is CATRGQETQYF. CDR3 coding DNA: TGTGCCACCAGGGGCCAAGAGACCCAGTACTTC. The chain recombines TRBV7-8 with TRBJ2-5; D possibly corresponds to TRBD1 (6 bases). The ends were cut back, 10 bases at V and 1 base at J, with 7 bases in the middle. The CDR3 is 11 amino acids. Germline V CDR1 and CDR2: SGHVS, FQNEAQ.

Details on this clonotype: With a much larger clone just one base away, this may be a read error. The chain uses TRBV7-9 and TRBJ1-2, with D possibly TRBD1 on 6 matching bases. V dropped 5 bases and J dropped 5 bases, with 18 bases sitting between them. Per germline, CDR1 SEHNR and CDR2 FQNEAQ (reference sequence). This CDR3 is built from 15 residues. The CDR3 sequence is CASSTRFRQEYGYTF. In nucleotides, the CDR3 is TGTGCCAGCAGCACAAGATTCCGACAGGAATATGGCTACACCTTC.

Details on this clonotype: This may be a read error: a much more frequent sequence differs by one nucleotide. The DNA of the CDR3 is TGTGCCAGCAGTTTGACTGGCGGCCCTGATAGCGAGCAGTTCTTC. Protein product: CASSLTGGPDSEQFF. The chain has TRBV2 and TRBJ2-1, with D hard to call. The CDR3 consists of 15 residues. Trimming took 5 bases from V and 10 from J, leaving 21 bases between them. Germline V lookup: CDR1 SNHLY, CDR2 FYNNEI.

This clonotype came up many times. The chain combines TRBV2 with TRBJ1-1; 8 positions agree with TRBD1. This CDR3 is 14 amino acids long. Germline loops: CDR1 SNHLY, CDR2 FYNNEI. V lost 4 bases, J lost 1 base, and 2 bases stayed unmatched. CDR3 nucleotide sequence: TGTGCCAGCAGTGCGGGACAGGAGAACACTGAAGCTTTCTTT. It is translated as CASSAGQENTEAFF.

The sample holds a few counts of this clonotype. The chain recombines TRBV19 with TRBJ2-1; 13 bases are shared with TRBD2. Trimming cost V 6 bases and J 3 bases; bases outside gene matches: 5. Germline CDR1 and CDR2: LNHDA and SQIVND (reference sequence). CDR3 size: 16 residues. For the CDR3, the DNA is TGTGCCAGTAGGGAACTAGCGGGAGGGTACTACAATGAGCAGTTCTTC. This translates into CASRELAGGYYNEQFF.

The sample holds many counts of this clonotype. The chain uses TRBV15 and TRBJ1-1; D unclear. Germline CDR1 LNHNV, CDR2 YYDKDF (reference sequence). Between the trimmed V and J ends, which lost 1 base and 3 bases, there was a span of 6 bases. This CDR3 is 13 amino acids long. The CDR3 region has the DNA TGTGCCACCAGCAGAGGCCGGGACACTGAAGCTTTCTTT. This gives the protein CATSRGRDTEAFF.

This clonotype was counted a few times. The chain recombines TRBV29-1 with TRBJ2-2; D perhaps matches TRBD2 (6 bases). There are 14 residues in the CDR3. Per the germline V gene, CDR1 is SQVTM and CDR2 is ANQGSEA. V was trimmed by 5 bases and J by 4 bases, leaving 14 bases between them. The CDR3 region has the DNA TGCAGCGTTCCGGGACTCCTCCCCACCGGGGAGCTGTTTTTT. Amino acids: CSVPGLLPTGELFF.

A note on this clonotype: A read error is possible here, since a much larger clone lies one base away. The CDR3 region is CASRYSGREQYF. CDR3 DNA: TGTGCCAGCAGATATAGCGGGAGGGAGCAGTACTTC. This chain joins TRBV12-3 or TRBV12-4 and TRBJ2-7; 10 nucleotides align to TRBD2. The CDR3 has 12 amino acids. V dropped 6 bases and J dropped 7; count of bases not matched to a gene: 3.

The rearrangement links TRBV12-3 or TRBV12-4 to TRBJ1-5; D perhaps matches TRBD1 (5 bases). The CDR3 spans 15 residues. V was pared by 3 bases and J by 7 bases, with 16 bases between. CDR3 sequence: CASSLAGTLGQPQHF. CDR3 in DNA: TGTGCCAGCAGTTTGGCCGGGACGTTAGGGCAGCCCCAGCATTTT.

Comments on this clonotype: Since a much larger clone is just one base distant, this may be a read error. CDR3: CASSPSEAGRPDTQYF. CDR3 sequence (DNA): TGTGCCAGCAGCCCGTCCGAGGCGGGAAGACCGGATACGCAGTATTTT. The V gene is TRBV27, the J gene TRBJ2-3, with D possibly TRBD2 on 6 matching bases. Germline values: CDR1 MNHEY, CDR2 SMNVEV (reference sequence). Trimming left V 6 bases short and J 6 bases short, with 22 bases between. This CDR3 spans 16 amino acids.

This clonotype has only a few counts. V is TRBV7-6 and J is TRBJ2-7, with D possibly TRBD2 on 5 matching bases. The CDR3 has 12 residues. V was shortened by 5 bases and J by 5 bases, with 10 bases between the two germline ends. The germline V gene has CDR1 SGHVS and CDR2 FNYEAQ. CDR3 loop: CASSPTGNEQYF. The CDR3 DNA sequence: TGTGCCAGCAGCCCGACGGGGAACGAGCAGTACTTC. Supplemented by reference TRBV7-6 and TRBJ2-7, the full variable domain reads GAGVSQSPRYKVTKRGQDVALRCDPISGHVSLYWYRQALGQGPEFLTYFNYEAQQDKSGLPNDRFSAERPEGSISTLTIQRTEQRDSAMYRCASSPTGNEQYFGPGTRLTVT.

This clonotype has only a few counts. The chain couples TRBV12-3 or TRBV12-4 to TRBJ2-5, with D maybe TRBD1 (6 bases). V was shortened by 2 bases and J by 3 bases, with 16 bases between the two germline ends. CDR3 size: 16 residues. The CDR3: CASSLKLAGDEETQYF. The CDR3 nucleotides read TGTGCCAGCAGTTTAAAGTTGGCAGGGGATGAAGAGACCCAGTACTTC.

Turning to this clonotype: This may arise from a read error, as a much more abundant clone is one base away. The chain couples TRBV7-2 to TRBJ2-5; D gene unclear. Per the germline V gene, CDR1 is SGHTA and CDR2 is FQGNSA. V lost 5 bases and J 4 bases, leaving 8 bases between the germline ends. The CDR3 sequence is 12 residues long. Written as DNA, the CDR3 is TGTGCCAGCAGCCAAAGTGGAGAGACCCAGTACTTC. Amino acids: CASSQSGETQYF.

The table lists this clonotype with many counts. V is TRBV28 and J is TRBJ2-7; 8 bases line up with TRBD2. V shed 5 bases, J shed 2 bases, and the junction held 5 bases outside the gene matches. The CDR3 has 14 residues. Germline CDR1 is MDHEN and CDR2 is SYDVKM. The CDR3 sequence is CASSIPSGPYEQYF. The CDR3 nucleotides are TGTGCCAGCAGTATACCTAGCGGGCCCTACGAGCAGTACTTC.

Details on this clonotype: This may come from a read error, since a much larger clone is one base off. CDR3 in amino acids: CSASTPWTTYEQYF. CDR3 DNA sequence: TGCAGTGCTAGTACTCCCTGGACGACCTACGAGCAGTACTTC. The chain links TRBV20-1 to TRBJ2-7; D ambiguous. Per germline, CDR1 DFQATT and CDR2 SNEGSKA (reference sequence). The CDR3 runs to 14 residues. Trimming took off 3 bases at V and 2 bases at J, with 14 bases between the two ends.

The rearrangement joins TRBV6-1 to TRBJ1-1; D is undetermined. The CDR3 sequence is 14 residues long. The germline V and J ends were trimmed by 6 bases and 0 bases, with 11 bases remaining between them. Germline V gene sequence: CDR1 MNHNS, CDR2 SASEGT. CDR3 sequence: CASRNAEMNTEAFF. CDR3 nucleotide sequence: TGTGCCAGCAGGAATGCAGAAATGAACACTGAAGCTTTCTTT.

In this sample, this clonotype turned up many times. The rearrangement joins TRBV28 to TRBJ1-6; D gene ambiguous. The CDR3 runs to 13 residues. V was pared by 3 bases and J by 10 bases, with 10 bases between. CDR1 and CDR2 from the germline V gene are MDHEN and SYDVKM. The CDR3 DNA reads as TGTGCCAGCAGTTTTGGGCGGGTCTCACCCCTCCACTTT. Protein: CASSFGRVSPLHF.

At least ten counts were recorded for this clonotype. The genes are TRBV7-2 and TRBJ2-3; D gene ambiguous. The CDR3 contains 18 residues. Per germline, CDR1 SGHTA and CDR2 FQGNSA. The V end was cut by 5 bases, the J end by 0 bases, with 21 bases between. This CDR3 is CASSAQATSYTSTDTQYF. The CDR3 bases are TGTGCCAGCAGCGCCCAAGCCACGAGCTACACTAGCACAGATACGCAGTATTTT.